This TCR beta chain emerged from a study of blood T cell repertoires in COVID-19. This clone has only one observation. The protocol was immunoSEQ multiplex PCR, while the TCRdb copy is restricted to in-frame clones and leaves out a portion. The sample has 81,000 or so clones, just under 85% seen once. The CDR3 is made up of 18 amino acids. CDR1 KGHSH and CDR2 LQKENI come from the germline V gene. V lost 3 bases, J lost 3 bases, and 15 bases stayed unmatched. Sequencing input: peripheral blood. The chain is built from TRBV18 and TRBJ1-2; 8 bases align to TRBD1. The receptor's source is an older woman with active or convalescent COVID-19. CDR3 nucleotides: TGTGCCAGCTCACCTACTGGACAGGGCACCACCTCCTACTATGGCTACACCTTC. Protein product: CASSPTGQGTTSYYGYTF.